The present TCR beta chain was sequenced within a study of monozygotic twins with inflammatory bowel disease. Study results and limitations: The study found lower TCRbeta diversity (inverse Simpson) in IBD patients than in healthy co-twins.

Using the 5' RACE reads, TCRdb records one entry per CDR3 protein without DNA. Its listing shows 110,000 or so distinct CDR3 sequences. Note on this clonotype: Its antigen is still unknown.

The CDR3 contains 16 residues. Germline lookup yields CDR1 MDHEN and CDR2 SYDVKM. Total RNA from whole blood was isolated with no T cell sorting. The sequencing sample was made of blood. The chain uses TRBV28 and TRBJ2-2; the D call from TCRdb, TRBD1, cannot be confirmed without DNA. The clonotype comes from a human donor with ulcerative colitis or Crohn's disease, or a healthy co-twin of an affected twin (not recorded which). This CDR3 reads CASSPWGQGGSGELFF. Drawing the rest from reference TRBV28 and TRBJ2-2, the complete variable domain is DVKVTQSSRYLVKRTGEKVFLECVQDMDHENMFWYRQDPGLGLRLIYFSYDVKMKEKGDIPEGYSVSREKKERFSLILESASTNQTSMYLCASSPWGQGGSGELFFGEGSRLTVL.